These 3 T cell receptor beta chains came from one sample sequenced in a study of CD8 T cells in ankylosing spondylitis. One entry per CDR3 protein, called by TCRdb with MiXCR from the 5' RACE reads. The sample carries about 100,000 distinct CDR3 sequences, roughly 10% recorded once. Sequencing was carried out using blood, either unsorted or a sorted T cell fraction (not recorded which). These receptors came from a male donor with ankylosing spondylitis or in good health (not recorded which).

This clonotype occurred many times. The V call is TRBV6-5, the J call TRBJ2-2, with TRBD1 matching over 8 bases. V dropped 3 bases and J dropped 1; count of bases not matched to a gene: 4. CDR3 length equals 16 residues. CDR1 and CDR2 (germline): MNHEY, SVGAGI. As DNA, the CDR3 is TGTGCCAGCAGTTATTACAGGGGGTTGAACACCGGGGAGCTGTTTTTT. Amino acid sequence: CASSYYRGLNTGELFF.

The table lists this clonotype with many counts. V gene TRBV24-1 combines with J gene TRBJ2-1; 7 bases map to TRBD2. CDR1 is KGHDR, CDR2 SFDVKD, per germline. Trimming removed 0 bases from V and 9 bases from J; junction bases left unmatched: 7. The CDR3 is 15 residues long. This CDR3 reads CATSDLIGGSVEQFF. The CDR3 bases are TGTGCCACCAGTGATTTGATAGGCGGGAGCGTTGAGCAGTTCTTC.

This clonotype was seen ten or more times. This chain joins TRBV20-1 and TRBJ2-7; 7 bases line up with TRBD2. V trimming: 3 bases; J trimming: 2 bases; junction bases outside the gene matches: 10. The germline gives CDR1 DFQATT, CDR2 SNEGSKA (reference sequence). This CDR3 contains 15 residues. As DNA, the CDR3 is TGCAGTGCTAGCCGGGCCGGGACTAACACCTACGAGCAGTACTTC. Protein sequence: CSASRAGTNTYEQYF.